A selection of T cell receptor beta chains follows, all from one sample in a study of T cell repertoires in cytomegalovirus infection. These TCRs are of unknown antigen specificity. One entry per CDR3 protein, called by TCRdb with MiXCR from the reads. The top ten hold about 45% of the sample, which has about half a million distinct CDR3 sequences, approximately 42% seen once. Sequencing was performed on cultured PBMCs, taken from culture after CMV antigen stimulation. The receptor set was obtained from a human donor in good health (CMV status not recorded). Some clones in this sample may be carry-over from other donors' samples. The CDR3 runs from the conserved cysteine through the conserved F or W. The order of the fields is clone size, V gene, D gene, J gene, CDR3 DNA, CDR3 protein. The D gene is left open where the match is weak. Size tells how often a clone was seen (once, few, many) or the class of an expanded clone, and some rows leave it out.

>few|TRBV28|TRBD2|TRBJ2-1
TGTGCCAGCAGACTAGGACTAGACGGGGAGCAGTTCTTC
CASRLGLDGEQFF
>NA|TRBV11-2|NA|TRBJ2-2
TGTGCCAGCAGCTTCGGGGGGCTATGGTACACCGGGGAGCTGTTTTTT
CASSFGGLWYTGELFF
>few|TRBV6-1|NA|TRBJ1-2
TGTGCCTCCCTAGAGGCCTCTAACTATGGCTACACCTTC
CASLEASNYGYTF
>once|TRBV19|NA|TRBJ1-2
TGTGCCAGTAGTATAGTAACCGCGAATGGCTACACCTTC
CASSIVTANGYTF
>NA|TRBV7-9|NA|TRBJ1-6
TGTGCCAGCAGCACCCAGAGGTGGGGAGGGCGTTCACCCCTCCACTTT
CASSTQRWGGRSPLHF
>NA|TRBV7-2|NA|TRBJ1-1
TGTGCCAGCAGCTTGCCGGGCCTCGGTGCTTTCTTT
CASSLPGLGAFF
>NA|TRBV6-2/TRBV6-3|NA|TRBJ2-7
TGTGCCAGCAGTCATCGACTAGGCTGGGTCCACGAGCAGTACTTC
CASSHRLGWVHEQYF
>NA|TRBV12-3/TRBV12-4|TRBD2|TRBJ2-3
TGTGCCAGCAGTTTACGGACTAGCGGGGGGCTTACGCAGTATTTT
CASSLRTSGGLTQYF
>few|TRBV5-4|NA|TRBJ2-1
TGTGCCAGCAGCCGGGACTTGCACAATGAGCAGTTCTTC
CASSRDLHNEQFF
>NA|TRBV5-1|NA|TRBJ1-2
TGCGCCAGCAGCCCCGATATCCCTGGCTATGGCTACACCTTC
CASSPDIPGYGYTF
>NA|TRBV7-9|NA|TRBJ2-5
TGTGCCAGCAGCCTGGATGGGGGTTCGGGAGAGACCCAGTACTTC
CASSLDGGSGETQYF
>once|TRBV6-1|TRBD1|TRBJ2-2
TGTGCCAGCATTGGTTGGGGACAGTCGAACACCGGGGAGCTGTTTTTT
CASIGWGQSNTGELFF
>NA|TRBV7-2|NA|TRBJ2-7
TGTGCCAGCAGCTCGCGGAGGGGGGCCTACGAGCAGTACTTC
CASSSRRGAYEQYF
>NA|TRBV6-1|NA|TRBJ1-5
TGTGCCAGCAGTGGATCGAGGATTCGTAATCAGCCCCAGCATTTT
CASSGSRIRNQPQHF
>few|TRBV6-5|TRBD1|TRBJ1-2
TGTGCCAGCAGTTACTCATCAGGGGGCGGCTATGGCTACACCTTC
CASSYSSGGGYGYTF
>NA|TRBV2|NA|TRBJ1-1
TGTGCCAGCAGTGTCGCGGGGGCGAGCACTGAAGCTTTCTTT
CASSVAGASTEAFF
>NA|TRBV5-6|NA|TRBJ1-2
TGTGCCAGCAGCCGAAGCGGGGACCTGAGGGGCTACACCTTC
CASSRSGDLRGYTF